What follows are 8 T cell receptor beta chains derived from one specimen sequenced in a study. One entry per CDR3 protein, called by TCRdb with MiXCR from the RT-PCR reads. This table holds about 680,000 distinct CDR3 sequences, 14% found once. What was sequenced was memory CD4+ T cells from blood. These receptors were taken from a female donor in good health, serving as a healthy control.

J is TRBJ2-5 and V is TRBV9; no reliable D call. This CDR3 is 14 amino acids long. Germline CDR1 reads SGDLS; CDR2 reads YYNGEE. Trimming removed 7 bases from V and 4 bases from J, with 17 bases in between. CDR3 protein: CASGPWSGSETQYF. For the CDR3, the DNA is TGTGCCAGCGGCCCTTGGTCTGGCTCAGAGACCCAGTACTTC.

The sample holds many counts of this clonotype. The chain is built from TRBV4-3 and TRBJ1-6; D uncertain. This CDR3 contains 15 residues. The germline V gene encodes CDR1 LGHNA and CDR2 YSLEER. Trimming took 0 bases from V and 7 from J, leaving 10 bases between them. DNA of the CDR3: TGCGCCAGCAGCCAAGATCGGGGTCCCAATTCACCCCTCCACTTT. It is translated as CASSQDRGPNSPLHF.

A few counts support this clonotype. CDR3 nucleotides: TGTGCCAGCGGTCCAGGGACCGGGGAGCTGTTTTTT. It specifies CASGPGTGELFF. The chain employs TRBV6-6 and TRBJ2-2, with D perhaps matching TRBD1 (5 bases). The CDR3 spans 12 residues. Germline V gene lookup returns CDR1 MNHNY and CDR2 SVGAGI (reference sequence). The V gene lost 8 bases and the J gene lost 5 bases, with 9 bases spanning the gap.

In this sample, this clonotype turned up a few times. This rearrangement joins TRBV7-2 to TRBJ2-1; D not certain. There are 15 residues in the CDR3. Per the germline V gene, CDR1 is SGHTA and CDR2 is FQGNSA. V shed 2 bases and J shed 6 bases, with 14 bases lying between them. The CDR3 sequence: CASSLMGFQSNEQFF. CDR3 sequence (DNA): TGTGCCAGCAGCTTAATGGGCTTTCAATCCAATGAGCAGTTCTTC.

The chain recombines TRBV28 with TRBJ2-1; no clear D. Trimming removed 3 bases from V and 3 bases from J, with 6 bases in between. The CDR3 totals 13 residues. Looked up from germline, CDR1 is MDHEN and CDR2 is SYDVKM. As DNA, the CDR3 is TGTGCCAGCAGTTTTTACAGCTACAATGAGCAGTTCTTC. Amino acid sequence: CASSFYSYNEQFF.

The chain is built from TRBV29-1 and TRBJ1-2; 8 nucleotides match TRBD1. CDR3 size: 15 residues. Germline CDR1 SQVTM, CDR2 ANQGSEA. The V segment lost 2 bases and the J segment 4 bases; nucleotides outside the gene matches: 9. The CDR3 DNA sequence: TGCAGCGTTGAATTTTCAGGGGGCGAAGGCTATGGCTACACCTTC. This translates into CSVEFSGGEGYGYTF.

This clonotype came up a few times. DNA of the CDR3: TGTGCCACCAGCAGAGAAGGGACACACTATTCACCCCTCCACTTT. Its protein product is CATSREGTHYSPLHF. V and J are TRBV15 and TRBJ1-6, with D maybe TRBD1 (6 bases). Germline V gives CDR1 LNHNV, CDR2 YYDKDF (reference sequence). The CDR3 covers 15 residues. Trimming stripped 0 bases from V and 8 bases from J, with 11 bases between.

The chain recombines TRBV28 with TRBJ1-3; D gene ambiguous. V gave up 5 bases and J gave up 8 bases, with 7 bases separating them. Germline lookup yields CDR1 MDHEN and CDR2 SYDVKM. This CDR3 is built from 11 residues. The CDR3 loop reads CASSRPYTIYF. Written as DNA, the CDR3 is TGTGCCAGCAGTCGCCCCTACACCATATATTTT.